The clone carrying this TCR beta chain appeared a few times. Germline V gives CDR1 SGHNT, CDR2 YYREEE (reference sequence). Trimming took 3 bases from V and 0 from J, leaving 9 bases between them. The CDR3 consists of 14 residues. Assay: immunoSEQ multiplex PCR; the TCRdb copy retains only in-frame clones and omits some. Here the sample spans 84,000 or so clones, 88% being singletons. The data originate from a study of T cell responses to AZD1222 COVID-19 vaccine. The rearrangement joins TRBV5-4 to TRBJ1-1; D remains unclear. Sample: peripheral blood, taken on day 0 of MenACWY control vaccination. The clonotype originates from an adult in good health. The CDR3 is CASSSQIMNTEAFF. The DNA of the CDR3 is TGTGCCAGCAGCTCACAGATCATGAACACTGAAGCTTTCTTT.